Shown below are 28 T cell receptor beta chains from a single sample sequenced in a study of T cell responses to AZD1222 COVID-19 vaccine (dated by TCRdb to the early 2020s). The time point label for this specimen denotes: baseline before first vaccination. Library creation used the immunoSEQ multiplex PCR assay. TCRdb holds this immuneACCESS table with in-frame rearrangements only. Some clones are missing; in checked studies, unresolved V genes explain under half, and the rest has no known cause. The sample yields 150,000 to 180,000 clones; roughly 90% were counted once. Approximately 20% of the sample goes to the ten largest clones. This specimen was peripheral blood, taken on day 0 of AZD1222 vaccination. These receptors were collected from an adult in good health.

The V and J genes are TRBV5-8 and TRBJ2-7, with a possible D match to TRBD1 (6 bases). The germline V gene encodes CDR1 SGHTS and CDR2 YDEGEE. The V gene lost 4 bases and the J gene lost 2 bases, with 7 bases spanning the gap. The CDR3 extends over 12 amino acids. The CDR3 nucleotides read TGTGCCAGCAGCGGACAGCCCTACGAGCAGTACTTC. Encoded protein: CASSGQPYEQYF.

V and J are TRBV5-1 and TRBJ2-7; possibly TRBD1 or TRBD2 for D (6 bases each). The CDR3 has 16 amino acids. V shed 0 bases and J shed 6 bases, with 19 bases lying between them. The germline gives CDR1 SGHRS, CDR2 YFSETQ. The CDR3 reads CASSLESQGGIGEQYF. In DNA form, the CDR3 reads TGCGCCAGCAGCTTGGAGTCACAGGGCGGGATCGGCGAGCAGTACTTC.

This chain connects TRBV5-1 to TRBJ1-3, with D possibly being TRBD1 (5 bases). This CDR3 comprises 17 residues. Germline-derived CDR1 and CDR2 are SGHRS and YFSETQ. Trimming took 0 bases from V and 0 from J, leaving 13 bases between them. This CDR3 is CASSLVAGSPSGNTIYF. The DNA of the CDR3 is TGCGCCAGCAGCTTGGTGGCAGGGTCCCCCTCTGGAAACACCATATATTTT.

The genes are TRBV27 and TRBJ1-2; the D gene is possibly TRBD1 (5 bases). V was clipped by 4 bases and J by 5 bases, with 26 bases between them. Germline V lookup: CDR1 MNHEY, CDR2 SMNVEV (reference sequence). CDR3 length equals 18 residues. The CDR3 protein is CASSSPRGDGDNGYGYTF. The CDR3 DNA sequence: TGTGCCAGCAGTTCCCCTCGAGGGGACGGTGACAACGGGTATGGCTACACCTTC.

The rearrangement uses TRBV5-1 and TRBJ1-2; no firm D call. This CDR3 contains 15 residues. Germline CDR1 and CDR2: SGHRS and YFSETQ. The germline V and J ends were trimmed by 4 bases and 4 bases, with 17 bases remaining between them. The DNA of the CDR3 is TGCGCCAGCAGCACAGACGACACAATTCTCTATGGCTACACCTTC. Its translation: CASSTDDTILYGYTF.

The chain joins TRBV6-4 to TRBJ2-3, with TRBD1 identical over 7 bases. CDR3 length: 11 residues. Trimming removed 8 bases from V and 5 bases from J; junction bases left unmatched: 1. The germline gives CDR1 MRHNA, CDR2 SNTAGT. CDR3 sequence: CASGTVDTQYF. CDR3 coding DNA: TGTGCCAGCGGGACAGTAGATACGCAGTATTTT.

This rearrangement joins TRBV5-1 to TRBJ2-2; 14 bases are a match to TRBD2. The CDR3 extends over 17 amino acids. CDR1 and CDR2 from the germline V gene are SGHRS and YFSETQ. V gave up 4 bases and J gave up 7 bases; unmatched junction bases: 9. CDR3 in amino acids: CASSPGTSGRVGGELFF. In nucleotides, the CDR3 is TGCGCCAGCAGCCCCGGGACTAGCGGGAGAGTAGGCGGGGAGCTGTTTTTT.

The chain combines TRBV2 with TRBJ1-1; 9 bases match TRBD1. Germline V gene data show CDR1 as SNHLY and CDR2 as FYNNEI. V lost 7 bases and J lost 8; bases outside the gene matches: 5. The CDR3 has 12 residues. This CDR3 is CASTLGQGEAFF. CDR3 DNA sequence: TGTGCCAGCACCCTCGGACAGGGGGAAGCTTTCTTT.

The V gene is TRBV7-8, the J gene TRBJ1-1; D uncertain. V was trimmed by 0 bases and J by 3 bases, leaving 5 bases between them. Germline CDR1 SGHVS, CDR2 FQNEAQ. The CDR3 is made up of 13 amino acids. The CDR3 loop is CASSLAGYTEAFF. CDR3 sequence (DNA): TGTGCCAGCAGCTTAGCGGGGTACACTGAAGCTTTCTTT.

V usage is TRBV5-1 and J usage is TRBJ1-3, with a possible D match to TRBD1 (5 bases). V lost 0 bases to trimming and J lost 2 bases, with 12 bases between them. CDR1 is SGHRS, CDR2 YFSETQ, per germline. The CDR3 is 16 residues long. CDR3 nucleotides: TGCGCCAGCAGCTTGGTCGGCAGGGTGGCTGGAAACACCATATATTTT. Residues: CASSLVGRVAGNTIYF.

This chain connects TRBV5-4 to TRBJ1-2; no clear D gene. V was cut by 0 bases and J by 0 bases, with 12 bases left in between. This CDR3 has 16 residues. Per the germline V gene, CDR1 is SGHNT and CDR2 is YYREEE (reference sequence). The CDR3 DNA sequence: TGTGCCAGCAGCTTGGGACGTCGGGGAGCTAACTATGGCTACACCTTC. This codes for CASSLGRRGANYGYTF.

This chain connects TRBV5-1 to TRBJ2-7, with unresolved D. Germline CDR1 and CDR2: SGHRS and YFSETQ. The CDR3 extends over 14 amino acids. V dropped 5 bases and J dropped 6 bases, with 18 bases sitting between them. The CDR3 DNA is TGCGCCAGCAGTTTTATCGGTCTAGATAGCGAGCAGTACTTC. It encodes CASSFIGLDSEQYF.

V is TRBV29-1 and J is TRBJ2-5; 9 bases align to TRBD1. This CDR3 has 16 residues. From germline, CDR1 is SQVTM and CDR2 ANQGSEA. After removal of 5 bases from V and 1 base from J, the junction contained 11 bases not matched to a gene. The CDR3 DNA is TGCAGCGTTCGCCCCCGGGACAGGGCGGGCCAAGAGACCCAGTACTTC. Residues: CSVRPRDRAGQETQYF.

The chain recombines TRBV7-3 with TRBJ2-3; TRBD1 or TRBD2 may be the D gene (6 bases each). The CDR3 has 14 amino acids. Germline lookup yields CDR1 SGHTA and CDR2 FQGTGA. Trimming shortened V by 4 bases and J by 9 bases, and 17 bases separated the two germline ends. The CDR3 loop is CASSSAGGARTQYF. DNA for the CDR3: TGTGCCAGCAGCTCAGCCGGGGGCGCCCGCACGCAGTATTTT.

V is TRBV7-2 and J is TRBJ1-2, with D maybe TRBD1 (6 bases). Deletions cut 3 bases from V and 4 bases from J, with 12 bases between. The germline V gene has CDR1 SGHTA and CDR2 FQGNSA. This CDR3 spans 14 amino acids. The CDR3 is CASSLVGGPYGYTF. Here the CDR3 DNA reads TGTGCCAGCAGCTTGGTAGGGGGACCCTATGGCTACACCTTC.

This chain joins TRBV30 and TRBJ2-1, with 11 bases matching TRBD2. Per the germline V gene, CDR1 is GTSNPN and CDR2 is SVGIG (reference sequence). Germline trimming cut 4 bases from V and 5 bases from J; bases unmatched to any gene: 7. The CDR3 totals 15 residues. CDR3 loop: CAWTSGRRSDNEQFF. CDR3 bases: TGTGCCTGGACTAGCGGGAGGCGGTCGGACAATGAGCAGTTCTTC.

This chain links TRBV29-1 with TRBJ2-1; 9 bases fit TRBD1. From germline, CDR1 is SQVTM and CDR2 ANQGSEA. The CDR3 runs to 15 residues. V shed 4 bases and J 3 bases; nucleotides not matched to a gene: 7. CDR3 amino acids: CSVVPPGQGYNEQFF. CDR3 sequence (DNA): TGCAGCGTTGTGCCCCCGGGACAGGGCTACAATGAGCAGTTCTTC.

The chain employs TRBV7-2 and TRBJ1-6; D call uncertain. V was trimmed by 4 bases and J by 7 bases, leaving 14 bases between them. Germline V gene data show CDR1 as SGHTA and CDR2 as FQGNSA. The CDR3 sequence is 15 residues long. CDR3 residues: CASSSIPLMNSPLHF. The CDR3 nucleotides are TGTGCCAGCAGCTCCATTCCCCTAATGAATTCACCCCTCCACTTT.

This clone was counted a single time. The CDR3 DNA is TGTGCCAGCAGCAGACAGGGGAGGGATCAGCCCCAGCATTTT. This codes for CASSRQGRDQPQHF. The chain is built from TRBV21-1 and TRBJ1-5; the table's TRBD1 call for D was not verified on the DNA. TRBV21-1 is marked as a pseudogene. CDR3 size: 14 residues.

This chain connects TRBV5-1 to TRBJ2-5; no reliable D call. The CDR3 has 14 amino acids. V was cut by 0 bases and J by 5 bases, with 11 bases left in between. Germline assignment: CDR1 SGHRS and CDR2 YFSETQ. The CDR3 nucleotides read TGCGCCAGCAGCTTGGTTGGACCTGGGGAGACCCAGTACTTC. It translates to CASSLVGPGETQYF.

The chain recombines TRBV9 with TRBJ2-1; 10 nucleotides align to TRBD2. The CDR3 is 16 amino acids. From germline, CDR1 is SGDLS and CDR2 YYNGEE. V shed 7 bases, J shed 2 bases, and the junction held 9 bases outside the gene matches. In DNA, the CDR3 is TGTGCCAGCTCTCGTTCTAGCGGGAGCACCTACAATGAGCAGTTCTTC. Amino acids: CASSRSSGSTYNEQFF. Using reference TRBV9 and TRBJ2-1 for the parts outside the CDR3, the full variable domain is DSGVTQTPKHLITATGQRVTLRCSPRSGDLSVYWYQQSLDQGLQFLIQYYNGEERAKGNILERFSAQQFPDLHSELNLSSLELGDSALYFCASSRSSGSTYNEQFFGPGTRLTVL.

The CDR3: CASSAGGASYNEQFF. The CDR3 coding sequence is TGTGCCAGCAGCGCCGGGGGGGCCTCCTACAATGAGCAGTTCTTC. V and J are TRBV6-5 and TRBJ2-1, with 8 bases matching TRBD2. With V trimmed by 6 bases and J by 0 bases, 4 bases remained unmatched. CDR3 length: 15 amino acids. Germline lookup yields CDR1 MNHEY and CDR2 SVGAGI.

The V call is TRBV5-8, the J call TRBJ2-3; unclear D gene. Trimming removed 1 base from V and 0 bases from J, with 21 bases in between. The V gene's germline CDR1 is SGHTS and CDR2 YDEGEE. The CDR3 is 19 residues long. The CDR3 reads CASSLYLTPGRFSTDTQYF. In DNA form, the CDR3 reads TGTGCCAGCAGCTTGTATCTGACCCCCGGCAGGTTTAGCACAGATACGCAGTATTTT.

V is TRBV5-6 and J is TRBJ1-1; no firm D call. There are 11 residues in the CDR3. Trimming removed 0 bases from V and 6 bases from J, with 3 bases in between. Per the germline V gene, CDR1 is SGHDT and CDR2 is YYEEEE. Here the CDR3 reads CASSLGAEAFF. In DNA, the CDR3 is TGTGCCAGCAGCTTGGGGGCTGAAGCTTTCTTT.

V usage is TRBV5-1 and J usage is TRBJ1-2; D unresolved. This CDR3 spans 14 amino acids. Germline V CDR1 and CDR2: SGHRS, YFSETQ. The ends were cut back, 0 bases at V and 8 bases at J, with 14 bases in the middle. The CDR3 region has the DNA TGCGCCAGCAGCTTGGCCACGAAGGTGGAAGGCTACACCTTC. Translated: CASSLATKVEGYTF. The whole variable domain, filled in from reference TRBV5-1 and TRBJ1-2, reads KAGVTQTPRYLIKTRGQQVTLSCSPISGHRSVSWYQQTPGQGLQFLFEYFSETQRNKGNFPGRFSGRQFSNSRSEMNVSTLELGDSALYLCASSLATKVEGYTFGSGTRLTVV.

The J gene is TRBJ2-3, the V gene TRBV7-9; 10 nucleotides agree with TRBD2. Germline-derived CDR1 and CDR2 are SEHNR and FQNEAQ (reference sequence). This CDR3 is built from 15 residues. V was pared by 8 bases and J by 6 bases, with 11 bases of the junction left unmatched. CDR3 residues: CASLLLAGEGDTQYF. CDR3 DNA sequence: TGTGCCAGCCTTCTTCTAGCGGGAGAAGGGGATACGCAGTATTTT.

DNA of the CDR3: TGTGCCATCAGTGGATCACTAGCGGGAGTTATAGCAGATACGCAGTATTTT. Residues: CAISGSLAGVIADTQYF. The V and J genes are TRBV10-3 and TRBJ2-3; 11 nucleotides match TRBD2. CDR1 is ENHRY, CDR2 SYGVKD, per germline. The trim removed 4 bases at V and 4 bases at J, leaving 10 bases unmatched. CDR3 length equals 17 residues.

The chain employs TRBV5-1 and TRBJ1-2; 12 nucleotides agree with TRBD1. The germline V gene encodes CDR1 SGHRS and CDR2 YFSETQ. After removal of 3 bases from V and 4 bases from J, the junction contained 7 bases not matched to a gene. The CDR3 consists of 16 residues. Here the CDR3 reads CASSYSGQGAGYGYTF. The DNA for the CDR3 is TGCGCCAGCAGCTATTCGGGACAGGGGGCAGGCTATGGCTACACCTTC.